The 8 T cell receptor beta chains presented below share a single source sample, sequenced in a study of shared T cell receptors in the human thymus. The table came from immunoSEQ multiplex PCR; TCRdb's copy has only in-frame clones and leaves some out. Altogether hundreds of thousands of clones are present, over 90% being singletons, with the ten largest covering approximately 0.02%. Sample: thymocytes. The receptors here all came from a human donor.

The rearrangement uses TRBV10-2 and TRBJ1-5, with no clear D. Trimming pared 3 bases from V and 0 bases from J, leaving 9 bases between. The CDR3 contains 15 residues. Germline CDR1 WSHSY, CDR2 SAAADI. The CDR3 nucleotides are TGCGCCAGCAGTGATGTGAGTAATAGCAATCAGCCCCAGCATTTT. It encodes CASSDVSNSNQPQHF.

The CDR3 coding sequence is TGTGCCAGCAGTGGGGGACAGGGCGCAACTAATGAAAAACTGTTTTTT. It codes for CASSGGQGATNEKLFF. The chain uses TRBV28 and TRBJ1-4; 9 nucleotides agree with TRBD1. Germline V gene data show CDR1 as MDHEN and CDR2 as SYDVKM. The CDR3 totals 16 residues. Trimming removed 5 bases from V and 0 bases from J; junction bases left unmatched: 4.

The V gene is TRBV7-9, the J gene TRBJ2-7, with unresolved D. The CDR3 has 13 residues. V lost 3 bases to trimming and J lost 2 bases, with 8 bases between them. The germline V gene encodes CDR1 SEHNR and CDR2 FQNEAQ (reference sequence). CDR3 in DNA: TGTGCCAGCAGCTTCGTAGTCCCCTACGAGCAGTACTTC. It is translated as CASSFVVPYEQYF.

The CDR3 spells CASRPDPTDSNQPQHF. CDR3 DNA: TGTGCCAGCAGACCGGACCCAACAGATAGCAATCAGCCCCAGCATTTT. The chain joins TRBV6-6 to TRBJ1-5; no reliable D call. The ends were cut back, 6 bases at V and 0 bases at J, with 15 bases in the middle. Germline CDR1 and CDR2: MNHNY and SVGAGI (reference sequence). The CDR3 runs 16 residues.

The chain joins TRBV25-1 to TRBJ2-4; either TRBD1 or TRBD2 may fit D (6 bases each). The CDR3 totals 13 residues. Germline lookup yields CDR1 MGHDK and CDR2 SYGVNS. V was clipped by 3 bases and J by 8 bases, with 11 bases between them. DNA for the CDR3: TGTGCCAGCAGTGACAACAGGGAGGACATTCAGTACTTC. This sequence encodes CASSDNREDIQYF. The entire variable domain, with the rest obtained from reference TRBV25-1 and TRBJ2-4, is as follows: EADIYQTPRYLVIGTGKKITLECSQTMGHDKMYWYQQDPGMELHLIHYSYGVNSTEKGDLSSESTVSRIRTEHFPLTLESARPSHTSQYLCASSDNREDIQYFGAGTRLSVL.

V is TRBV18 and J is TRBJ2-7; TRBD2 matches at 9 bases. CDR3 length: 17 amino acids. The J segment lost 0 bases and the V segment lost 0 bases, leaving 6 bases of the junction unmatched. CDR1 is KGHSH, CDR2 LQKENI, per germline. CDR3 nucleotides: TGTGCCAGCTCACCACCGCGGGGGGGACCGAGCTCCTACGAGCAGTACTTC. Amino acids: CASSPPRGGPSSYEQYF.

The rearrangement links TRBV15 to TRBJ1-2; possibly TRBD1 for D (6 bases). The length of the CDR3 is 20 residues. V was clipped by 0 bases and J by 6 bases, with 29 bases between them. The germline V gene encodes CDR1 LNHNV and CDR2 YYDKDF (reference sequence). CDR3 sequence: CATSREGFHRDLRQRDGYTF. As DNA, the CDR3 is TGTGCCACCAGCAGAGAGGGATTCCACAGGGACCTTCGCCAGCGGGATGGCTACACCTTC.

The chain has TRBV27 and TRBJ2-2, with 10 bases identical to TRBD2. This CDR3 comprises 17 residues. In germline, CDR1 is MNHEY, CDR2 SMNVEV (reference sequence). Germline trimming cut 2 bases from V and 0 bases from J; bases unmatched to any gene: 3. CDR3 protein: CASSLGTSASNTGELFF. The CDR3 DNA reads as TGTGCCAGCAGTTTAGGGACTAGCGCCTCGAACACCGGGGAGCTGTTTTTT.